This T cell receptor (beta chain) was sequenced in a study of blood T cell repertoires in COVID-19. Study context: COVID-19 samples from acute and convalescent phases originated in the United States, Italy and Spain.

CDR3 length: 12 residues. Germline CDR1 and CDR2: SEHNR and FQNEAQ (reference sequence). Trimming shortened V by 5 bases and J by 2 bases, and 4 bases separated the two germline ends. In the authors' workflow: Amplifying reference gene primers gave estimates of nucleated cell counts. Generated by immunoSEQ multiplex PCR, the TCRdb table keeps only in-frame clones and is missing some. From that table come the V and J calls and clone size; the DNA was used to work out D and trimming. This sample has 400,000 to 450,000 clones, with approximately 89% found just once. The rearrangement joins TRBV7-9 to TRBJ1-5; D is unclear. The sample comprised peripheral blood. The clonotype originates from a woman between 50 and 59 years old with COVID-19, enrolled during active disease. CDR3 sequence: CASSQGNQPQHF. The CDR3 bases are TGTGCCAGCAGCCAGGGCAATCAGCCCCAGCATTTT.